One sample yielded the 30 T cell receptor beta chains listed below, sequenced in a study of blood T cell repertoires in COVID-19. Method: immunoSEQ multiplex PCR; TCRdb's copy keeps in-frame clones and lacks some. The sample includes about 300,000 clones, 85% to 90% of them seen just once. The sample comprised peripheral blood. These TCRs come from a man in his 70s with acute or convalescent COVID-19.

The gene calls are TRBV5-6 and TRBJ2-5, with D unresolved. The CDR3 consists of 13 residues. Trimming took off 7 bases at V and 4 bases at J, with 14 bases between the two ends. Germline V gene data show CDR1 as SGHDT and CDR2 as YYEEEE. The CDR3 sequence is CASGSAPGETQYF. For the CDR3, the DNA is TGTGCCAGCGGCTCGGCCCCGGGAGAGACCCAGTACTTC.

The chain is built from TRBV12-3 or TRBV12-4 and TRBJ1-4, with 8 positions matching TRBD1. The CDR3 loop spans 13 amino acids. Trimming cost V 5 bases and J 10 bases; bases outside gene matches: 6. The CDR3 is CASSLPGQGKLFF. Written as DNA, the CDR3 is TGTGCCAGCAGTCTACCCGGACAGGGAAAACTGTTTTTT.

This clone occurred once. The chain joins TRBV6-1 to TRBJ1-2; TRBD1 matches 7 bases. Trimming at V came to 0 bases and at J to 7 bases, leaving 14 bases not matched to a gene. Germline-derived CDR1 and CDR2 are MNHNS and SASEGT. The CDR3 is 17 residues long. The CDR3 sequence: CASSEATGQRRGAGYTF. For the CDR3, the DNA is TGTGCCAGCAGTGAAGCAACGGGACAGCGACGCGGGGCTGGCTACACCTTC.

This clone appeared many times. The chain employs TRBV3-1 (or the pseudogene TRBV3-2) and TRBJ2-7; TRBD1 matches at 9 bases. Germline V gene data show CDR1 as LGHDT and CDR2 as YNNKEL (reference sequence). The CDR3 loop spans 15 amino acids. With 4 bases clipped from V and 2 bases from J, the junction kept 6 bases outside the gene matches. For the CDR3, the DNA is TGTGCCAGCAGCCCTTCGACAGGGGGGCCCTACGAGCAGTACTTC. It encodes CASSPSTGGPYEQYF.

The chain's CDR3 is CASTPGQGVYEQYF. DNA of the CDR3: TGTGCCAGCACCCCGGGACAGGGGGTTTACGAGCAGTACTTC. The J gene is TRBJ2-7, the V gene TRBV6-2 or TRBV6-3; 11 nucleotides match TRBD1. Germline CDR1 MNHEY, CDR2 SVGEGT. Trimming took 7 bases from V and 4 from J; bases not matched to a gene: 6. The length of the CDR3 is 14 residues.

This clone appeared a single time. The chain joins TRBV9 to TRBJ1-3; possibly TRBD1 for D (6 bases). CDR1 and CDR2 from the germline V gene are SGDLS and YYNGEE. V lost 0 bases and J 0 bases, leaving 10 bases between the germline ends. CDR3 length equals 16 residues. CDR3 loop: CASSVGTDNSGNTIYF. The CDR3 nucleotides are TGTGCCAGCAGCGTAGGGACAGACAACTCTGGAAACACCATATATTTT.

V usage is TRBV5-1 and J usage is TRBJ1-1; D possibly corresponds to TRBD1 (6 bases). Germline assignment: CDR1 SGHRS and CDR2 YFSETQ. This CDR3 has 15 residues. V lost 0 bases and J 1 base, leaving 10 bases between the germline ends. The CDR3 nucleotides read TGCGCCAGCAGCTTGGAAGGGGGTGGGAACACTGAAGCTTTCTTT. Translation gives CASSLEGGGNTEAFF.

CDR3 sequence: CASRKQGRDGYTF. CDR3 DNA sequence: TGTGCCAGCAGAAAACAGGGTCGAGATGGCTACACCTTC. The chain employs TRBV28 and TRBJ1-2; tentative D call: TRBD1 (6 bases). CDR3 length equals 13 residues. V was cut by 6 bases and J by 6 bases, with 14 bases left in between. The germline V gene encodes CDR1 MDHEN and CDR2 SYDVKM.

The chain uses TRBV23-1 and TRBJ1-3, with 8 bases that match TRBD1. TRBV23-1 is assigned to the ORF class and has an uncertain function. The CDR3 length is 13 residues. With V trimmed by 2 bases and J by 16 bases, 10 bases remained unmatched. The CDR3 is CASSQPSTGESYF. For the CDR3, the DNA is TGCGCCAGCAGTCAACCATCGACAGGGGAATCCTATTTT.

This clone was found a few times. This chain connects TRBV6-6 to TRBJ2-7, with a possible D match to TRBD2 (6 bases). V was shortened by 7 bases and J by 2 bases, with 15 bases between the two germline ends. Germline V gene sequence: CDR1 MNHNY, CDR2 SVGAGI (reference sequence). The CDR3 loop spans 14 amino acids. CDR3 sequence: CASTQGTGAYEQYF. CDR3 DNA: TGTGCCAGCACCCAAGGAACGGGAGCCTACGAGCAGTACTTC.

Concerning this clone itself: Other DNA sequences in this specimen translate into the identical CDR3. The genes are TRBV28 and TRBJ2-7; D gene uncertain. The CDR3 consists of 12 residues. Germline V lookup: CDR1 MDHEN, CDR2 SYDVKM. The germline V and J ends were trimmed by 6 bases and 2 bases, with 8 bases remaining between them. The CDR3 bases are TGTGCCAGCAGAAGAGGAACCTACGAGCAGTACTTC. Its translation: CASRRGTYEQYF.

The rearrangement uses TRBV12-3 or TRBV12-4 and TRBJ2-3; D possibly corresponds to TRBD2 (5 bases). CDR3 size: 12 residues. V lost 5 bases, J lost 9 bases, and 12 bases lay in between. CDR3 DNA: TGTGCCAGCAGTCCAGGAGGACTCACGCAGTATTTT. Protein product: CASSPGGLTQYF.

This clone turned up a few times. The CDR3 region has the DNA TGTGCCACCAGCGAGGGGGGGGGAGATCAGCCCCAGCATTTT. Protein product: CATSEGGGDQPQHF. The rearrangement uses TRBV24-1 and TRBJ1-5; possibly TRBD1 for D (6 bases). Trimming removed 7 bases from V and 5 bases from J, with 14 bases in between. The CDR3 sequence is 14 residues long. Germline lookup yields CDR1 KGHDR and CDR2 SFDVKD.

V is TRBV9 and J is TRBJ1-6; D may be TRBD1 (6 bases). V shed 0 bases and J shed 8 bases, with 12 bases lying between them. The germline CDR1 and CDR2 sequences are SGDLS and YYNGEE. CDR3 length: 15 amino acids. For the CDR3, the DNA is TGTGCCAGCAGCGTAGGGAGGCCAGGGGATTCACCCCTCCACTTT. Its translation: CASSVGRPGDSPLHF. Based on the CDR3 plus reference TRBV9 and TRBJ1-6, the full variable domain is DSGVTQTPKHLITATGQRVTLRCSPRSGDLSVYWYQQSLDQGLQFLIQYYNGEERAKGNILERFSAQQFPDLHSELNLSSLELGDSALYFCASSVGRPGDSPLHFGNGTRLTVT.

The chain recombines TRBV28 with TRBJ1-4, with D maybe TRBD1 (5 bases). This CDR3 has 15 residues. Per the germline V gene, CDR1 is MDHEN and CDR2 is SYDVKM. The V and J ends lost 5 bases and 2 bases respectively, with 12 bases between them. The CDR3 region has the DNA TGTGCCAGCAGTCCCCACTCAGGGACTAATGAAAAACTGTTTTTT. Amino acids: CASSPHSGTNEKLFF. The whole variable domain, remainder taken from reference TRBV28 and TRBJ1-4, is DVKVTQSSRYLVKRTGEKVFLECVQDMDHENMFWYRQDPGLGLRLIYFSYDVKMKEKGDIPEGYSVSREKKERFSLILESASTNQTSMYLCASSPHSGTNEKLFFGSGTQLSVL.

This chain joins TRBV6-2 or TRBV6-3 and TRBJ2-7, with D hard to call. This CDR3 comprises 16 residues. V gave up 0 bases and J gave up 0 bases, with 12 bases separating them. Germline V gene sequence: CDR1 MNHEY, CDR2 SVGEGT. The CDR3 DNA is TGTGCCAGCAGTTACTCGCCGAACCGACTCTCCTACGAGCAGTACTTC. Protein sequence: CASSYSPNRLSYEQYF.

The sample holds a few counts of this clone. This chain links TRBV12-3 or TRBV12-4 with TRBJ2-5, with D perhaps TRBD2 (5 bases). The CDR3 covers 12 residues. Trimming removed 5 bases at V and 5 bases at J, with 9 bases between. This chain's CDR3 is CASSPTGETQYF. The CDR3 region has the DNA TGTGCCAGCAGTCCCACGGGGGAGACCCAGTACTTC.

The chain joins TRBV9 to TRBJ2-1, with D possibly matching TRBD1 (5 bases). Per germline, CDR1 SGDLS and CDR2 YYNGEE. Trimming shortened V by 0 bases and J by 6 bases, and 16 bases separated the two germline ends. This CDR3 is 16 amino acids long. The CDR3 nucleotides read TGTGCCAGCAGCGTAGATCCGGACACCGTAGGCAATGAGCAGTTCTTC. Residues: CASSVDPDTVGNEQFF.

The V gene is TRBV5-6, the J gene TRBJ1-6; a possible D gene is TRBD1 (5 bases). CDR3 length: 17 residues. The V end lost 2 bases, the J end lost 1 base, and 13 bases lay between the germline ends. The germline gives CDR1 SGHDT, CDR2 YYEEEE. This chain's CDR3 is CASSFGGAGSYNSPLHF. The DNA for the CDR3 is TGTGCCAGCAGCTTCGGCGGGGCTGGATCCTATAATTCACCCCTCCACTTT.

The V gene is TRBV10-3, the J gene TRBJ2-3; perhaps TRBD2 as D (5 bases). Germline V gene data show CDR1 as ENHRY and CDR2 as SYGVKD. The CDR3 covers 15 residues. V lost 9 bases and J lost 0, with 16 bases in between. CDR3 protein: CAISAKGVSTDTQYF. CDR3 coding DNA: TGTGCCATTTCCGCTAAGGGAGTGAGCACAGATACGCAGTATTTT.

The gene calls are TRBV15 and TRBJ2-7; 10 bases line up with TRBD2. The CDR3 contains 13 residues. Trimming took 5 bases from V and 3 from J; bases not matched to a gene: 1. Germline assignment: CDR1 LNHNV and CDR2 YYDKDF (reference sequence). CDR3 amino acids: CATSRTSGYEQYF. The CDR3 DNA reads as TGTGCCACCAGCCGGACTAGCGGCTACGAGCAGTACTTC.

The V gene is TRBV19, the J gene TRBJ1-5; D ambiguous. Looked up from germline, CDR1 is LNHDA and CDR2 is SQIVND (reference sequence). V was cut by 3 bases and J by 4 bases, with 13 bases left in between. The CDR3 runs to 15 residues. CDR3 sequence (DNA): TGTGCCAGTAGTATCCTGGCAGGAAATAATCAGCCCCAGCATTTT. Translation: CASSILAGNNQPQHF.

This rearrangement joins TRBV4-1 to TRBJ1-6, with a possible D match to TRBD1 (5 bases). CDR3 length: 14 residues. The germline V gene has CDR1 MGHRA and CDR2 YSYEKL. Trimming cost V 1 base and J 13 bases, with 14 bases left between them. The CDR3 DNA sequence: TGCGCCAGCAGCCAAGGTCAGGGTTTTTTGCCCCTCCACTTT. The encoded protein is CASSQGQGFLPLHF.

This sequence joins TRBV5-1 and TRBJ2-3; 7 positions agree with TRBD2. CDR1 and CDR2 (germline): SGHRS, YFSETQ. V gave up 4 bases and J gave up 8 bases; unmatched junction bases: 7. The CDR3 consists of 13 residues. The CDR3 DNA is TGCGCCAGCAGCGCTACCACTAGCGTTACGCAGTATTTT. The encoded protein is CASSATTSVTQYF.

This clone has a handful of counts. This rearrangement joins TRBV15 to TRBJ2-7; possibly TRBD1 for D (6 bases). This CDR3 comprises 14 residues. The V gene lost 1 base and the J gene lost 2 bases, with 9 bases spanning the gap. Looked up from germline, CDR1 is LNHNV and CDR2 is YYDKDF (reference sequence). CDR3 loop: CATSRGAGAYEQYF. DNA for the CDR3: TGTGCCACCAGCAGAGGGGCAGGGGCCTACGAGCAGTACTTC.

The J gene is TRBJ2-5, the V gene TRBV21-1; the table's D call, TRBD1, has no DNA check behind it. TRBV21-1 is flagged as a pseudogene. This CDR3 comprises 14 residues. As DNA, the CDR3 is TGTGCCAGCAGCGATAACAGGGTGTGGGGGACCCAGTACTTC. Translating gives CASSDNRVWGTQYF.

V usage is TRBV7-9 and J usage is TRBJ2-1; tentative D call: TRBD2 (6 bases). The CDR3 contains 16 residues. V was shortened by 3 bases and J by 5 bases, with 17 bases between the two germline ends. CDR1 and CDR2 from the germline V gene are SEHNR and FQNEAQ (reference sequence). The CDR3 DNA reads TGTGCCAGCAGCTTTCCTAGCGACGGTTGGGACAATGAGCAGTTCTTC. Translated, it gives CASSFPSDGWDNEQFF.

The rearrangement links TRBV18 to TRBJ2-5; TRBD1 matches at 7 bases. The CDR3 sequence is 14 residues long. The V segment lost 3 bases and the J segment 0 bases; nucleotides outside the gene matches: 1. Germline V lookup: CDR1 KGHSH, CDR2 LQKENI. CDR3 coding DNA: TGTGCCAGCTCACCTACAGGGGACCAAGAGACCCAGTACTTC. Its translation: CASSPTGDQETQYF.

The V and J genes are TRBV19 and TRBJ2-1; maybe TRBD2 (5 bases). The CDR3 length is 15 residues. Germline V gives CDR1 LNHDA, CDR2 SQIVND (reference sequence). The V gene lost 1 base and the J gene lost 0 bases, with 7 bases spanning the gap. CDR3 sequence: CASSIGGNSYNEQFF. The CDR3 DNA reads as TGTGCCAGTAGTATAGGAGGGAACTCCTACAATGAGCAGTTCTTC.

The chain joins TRBV30 to TRBJ1-2; the D gene is possibly TRBD1 (6 bases). This CDR3 has 16 residues. Trimming pared 7 bases from V and 5 bases from J, leaving 26 bases between. Looked up from germline, CDR1 is GTSNPN and CDR2 is SVGIG (reference sequence). The CDR3, as DNA: TGTGCCTTGAGACTCTTTTTTCAGGGGCGCGTTTATGGCTACACCTTC. It specifies CALRLFFQGRVYGYTF.